The 13 T cell receptor beta chains below all came from one sample that was sequenced in a study of blood T cell repertoires in COVID-19. The protocol was immunoSEQ multiplex PCR, while the TCRdb copy is restricted to in-frame clones and leaves out a portion. This repertoire shows approximately 150,000 clones, roughly 85% found once; its top ten account for 15% to 20%. What was sequenced was PBMCs or T cells enriched from blood (not recorded which). These TCRs come from a woman in her 70s in a cohort exposed to, infected with or recovered from COVID-19 (not recorded which).

The J gene is TRBJ1-6, the V gene TRBV7-8; tentatively, D is TRBD1 (5 bases). The germline V and J ends were trimmed by 5 bases and 5 bases, with 16 bases remaining between them. The CDR3 loop spans 16 amino acids. In germline, CDR1 is SGHVS, CDR2 FQNEAQ. The CDR3 loop reads CASSLLVTANNSPLHF. The CDR3 DNA reads as TGTGCCAGCAGCCTATTGGTGACAGCTAATAATTCACCCCTCCACTTT.

The chain recombines TRBV18 with TRBJ2-1, with 14 nucleotides matching TRBD2. Trimming cost V 3 bases and J 7 bases; bases outside gene matches: 5. The CDR3 extends over 16 amino acids. Germline-derived CDR1 and CDR2 are KGHSH and LQKENI. DNA for the CDR3: TGTGCCAGCTCACCGGGACTAGCGGGAGTTGGGAATGAGCAGTTCTTC. Translation: CASSPGLAGVGNEQFF.

V gene TRBV28 combines with J gene TRBJ2-7; TRBD1 matches at 7 bases. J gave up 4 bases and V 7 bases, and 7 bases lay outside the gene matches. The CDR3 runs to 13 residues. Per germline, CDR1 MDHEN and CDR2 SYDVKM. This CDR3 reads CASIRGQDYEQYF. The CDR3 DNA reads as TGTGCCAGCATTCGCGGACAGGATTACGAGCAGTACTTC.

The chain combines TRBV29-1 with TRBJ2-3, with 8 bases aligning to TRBD2. This CDR3 has 14 residues. V was pared by 7 bases and J by 3 bases, with 9 bases of the junction left unmatched. Germline V lookup: CDR1 SQVTM, CDR2 ANQGSEA. CDR3 sequence (DNA): TGCAGCGCAACCTCGACTAGCGCGACAGATACGCAGTATTTT. This translates into CSATSTSATDTQYF.

With respect to this clone: The sample holds other DNA sequences that translate to the same CDR3. This sequence joins TRBV9 and TRBJ1-3; D possibly corresponds to TRBD1 (6 bases). Germline-derived CDR1 and CDR2 are SGDLS and YYNGEE. The CDR3 has 15 amino acids. V lost 2 bases to trimming and J lost 1 base, with 10 bases between them. The DNA of the CDR3 is TGTGCCAGCAGCGTTCAGGGGTATTCTGGAAACACCATATATTTT. Translation gives CASSVQGYSGNTIYF.

This chain joins TRBV6-5 and TRBJ2-5; the match to TRBD2 covers 11 bases. CDR3 length: 15 residues. V dropped 6 bases and J dropped 5; count of bases not matched to a gene: 8. Germline CDR1 reads MNHEY; CDR2 reads SVGAGI. As DNA, the CDR3 is TGTGCCAGCAGACTGGTAGCGGGAGGGTGGGAGACCCAGTACTTC. Residues: CASRLVAGGWETQYF.

The chain carries TRBV25-1 and TRBJ2-1, with a weak D call TRBD2 (6 bases). The CDR3 contains 13 residues. V lost 5 bases, J lost 8 bases, and 13 bases lay in between. Germline lookup yields CDR1 MGHDK and CDR2 SYGVNS. The CDR3 sequence is CASSWGEPYEQFF. In nucleotides, the CDR3 is TGTGCCAGCAGTTGGGGGGAGCCCTATGAGCAGTTCTTC. The full variable domain, completed using reference TRBV25-1 and TRBJ2-1, is EADIYQTPRYLVIGTGKKITLECSQTMGHDKMYWYQQDPGMELHLIHYSYGVNSTEKGDLSSESTVSRIRTEHFPLTLESARPSHTSQYLCASSWGEPYEQFFGPGTRLTVL.

The chain couples TRBV5-1 to TRBJ2-3, with 10 bases identical to TRBD2. The trim removed 2 bases at V and 6 bases at J, leaving 6 bases unmatched. The CDR3 extends over 15 amino acids. In germline, CDR1 is SGHRS, CDR2 YFSETQ. The CDR3, as DNA: TGCGCCAGCAGCTTAAGCGGGAGGGCCGTGGATACGCAGTATTTT. This sequence encodes CASSLSGRAVDTQYF.

The rearrangement links TRBV2 to TRBJ1-1; a weak D match, TRBD1 (6 bases). Trimming removed 7 bases from V and 6 bases from J, with 12 bases in between. The CDR3 sequence is 12 residues long. The germline V gene has CDR1 SNHLY and CDR2 FYNNEI. The DNA for the CDR3 is TGTGCCAGCAAAGGGGGGGCGGCTGAAGCTTTCTTT. This gives the protein CASKGGAAEAFF.

This chain joins TRBV2 and TRBJ2-2; 10 nucleotides align to TRBD2. V lost 8 bases, J lost 0 bases, and 6 bases stayed unmatched. In germline, CDR1 is SNHLY, CDR2 FYNNEI. The CDR3 has 16 amino acids. The CDR3 DNA reads TGTGCCAGCGTGATCGGACTAGCGGCGAACACCGGGGAGCTGTTTTTT. Translation: CASVIGLAANTGELFF.

This chain uses TRBV28 with TRBJ2-7, with D possibly being TRBD2 (5 bases). Looked up from germline, CDR1 is MDHEN and CDR2 is SYDVKM. Trimming stripped 10 bases from V and 2 bases from J, with 12 bases between. This CDR3 has 12 amino acids. In DNA form, the CDR3 reads TGTGCCATCAGAGCGGATACCTACGAGCAGTACTTC. Protein: CAIRADTYEQYF.

The genes are TRBV5-6 and TRBJ2-1, with 7 bases identical to TRBD1. The junction had 4 bases not matched to a gene; V was cut back by 4 bases and J by 0 bases. The CDR3 runs 15 residues. Germline V gene lookup returns CDR1 SGHDT and CDR2 YYEEEE. The CDR3 protein is CASSRTGASYNEQFF. The CDR3 DNA is TGTGCCAGCAGCCGGACAGGAGCCTCCTACAATGAGCAGTTCTTC.

J is TRBJ2-6 and V is TRBV19, with a weak D call TRBD2 (6 bases). Germline V gene data show CDR1 as LNHDA and CDR2 as SQIVND (reference sequence). The V end lost 6 bases, the J end lost 1 base, and 22 bases lay between the germline ends. The CDR3 has 19 residues. CDR3 DNA sequence: TGTGCCAGTAGGGTCTCCCACGGGGTTGGAGGGTCTGGGGCCAACGTCCTGACTTTC. It encodes CASRVSHGVGGSGANVLTF.